This paragraph covers one T cell receptor (beta chain) sequence. The sample belongs to a study of T cells expressing NK-cell markers. Using the 5' RACE reads, TCRdb records one entry per CDR3 protein without DNA. The ten top clones account for over 1.1%, within a sample of about 460,000 distinct CDR3 sequences. Germline loops: CDR1 MDHEN, CDR2 SYDVKM. The CDR3 length is 16 residues. The source of this sequence is a woman in her forties or fifties in good health. The chain is built from TRBV28 and TRBJ2-1; TCRdb reports TRBD2, a call that lacks DNA to check it against. Source material: blood T cells: a sorted CD56 or NKG2C T cell subset, CD4+ or CD8+ T cells, or bulk PBMC T cells (not recorded which). The CDR3 sequence: CASSSSGLVNRNEQFF.